Listed below are T cell receptor beta chains from one sample, sequenced in a study of cytomegalovirus exposure and HLA in healthy donors. Assay used: immunoSEQ multiplex PCR; TCRdb lists only in-frame clones, some missing. The repertoire holds approximately 86,000 clones, with about 71% as singletons. Sequenced sample: PBMCs. These receptors were collected from a man in his sixties in good health and CMV-seronegative. CDR3s include the opening cysteine and the closing phenylalanine or tryptophan.

>TRBJ2-6|TRBV19
CASSIGARALFRGANVLTF
>TRBJ1-2|TRBV5-1
CASGALGTGGGSGTF
>TRBJ2-5|TRBV2
CASSRQGTMETQYF
>TRBJ2-3|TRBV5-1
CASSHGLAGGYSTDTQYF
>TRBJ1-1|TRBV5-4
CASSLGTGSKVAFF
>TRBJ2-5|TRBV2
CASKEGAGKETQYF
>TRBJ2-1|TRBV28
CASSLFSGGTVSNEQFF
>TRBJ1-2|TRBV6-5
CASSYSGRPTNYGYTF
>TRBJ2-1|TRBV2
CASGRGTTYNEQFF
>-|TRBV19
CASGPTGAYEQYF
>TRBJ1-6|TRBV15
CATSRDGTGGSSPLHF
>TRBJ1-1|TRBV28
CASSSHGTGNTEAFF
>TRBJ1-2|TRBV25-1
CASSGYGGGEDYGYTF
>TRBJ2-7|TRBV10-3
CAISAQGVAGVHEQYF
>TRBJ2-3|TRBV4-3
CASSPHNEDTQYF
>TRBJ2-1|TRBV7-9
CSSSFGDNEQFF
>TRBJ2-5|TRBV7-2
CASSWGGARETQYF
>TRBJ2-7|TRBV11-2
CASSLDREPYEQYF